The 9 T cell receptor beta chains below come from one sample, sequenced in a study of shared clonotypes between healthy human individuals. Clones were sequenced by immunoSEQ multiplex PCR, and TCRdb holds only the in-frame ones, with some missing. Among some 1,400,000 clones, roughly 96% were seen once, and the ten largest hold over 1%. Sequenced: naive CD4+ T cells sorted from blood. Subset described: CD45RA+ positively selected. These receptors all stem from a man aged 25-45 years in good health.

V usage is TRBV5-1 and J usage is TRBJ1-3, with D uncertain. Deletions cut 0 bases from V and 3 bases from J, with 13 bases between. The CDR3 has 16 residues. Germline CDR1 reads SGHRS; CDR2 reads YFSETQ. The CDR3 is CASSLAPGLSGNTIYF. DNA for the CDR3: TGCGCCAGCAGCTTGGCTCCCGGGTTAAGTGGAAACACCATATATTTT.

The V gene is TRBV11-2, the J gene TRBJ2-2; D gene unclear. V was shortened by 0 bases and J by 4 bases, with 9 bases between the two germline ends. Germline values: CDR1 SGHAT, CDR2 FQNNGV. The length of the CDR3 is 15 residues. The CDR3 spells CASSLDIFSTGELFF. The CDR3 nucleotides are TGTGCCAGCAGCTTAGATATATTTAGCACCGGGGAGCTGTTTTTT.

J is TRBJ2-1 and V is TRBV5-1, with 12 bases aligning to TRBD2. Per germline, CDR1 SGHRS and CDR2 YFSETQ. The CDR3 contains 19 residues. The trim removed 6 bases at V and 2 bases at J, leaving 15 bases unmatched. The CDR3 DNA sequence: TGCGCCAGCACCCATACCGGGACTAGCGGGTTCTCAGCCTACAATGAGCAGTTCTTC. Amino acids: CASTHTGTSGFSAYNEQFF.

The CDR3 bases are TGCGCCAGCAGTGACAGGGTAGCCGGGGAGCTGTTTTTT. This translates into CASSDRVAGELFF. This rearrangement joins TRBV5-1 to TRBJ2-2; 7 positions agree with TRBD1. CDR3 length: 13 residues. The junction had 4 bases not matched to a gene; V was cut back by 5 bases and J by 6 bases. Germline CDR1 SGHRS, CDR2 YFSETQ.

The chain carries TRBV18 and TRBJ2-2, with a weak D call TRBD1 (6 bases). The CDR3 loop spans 16 amino acids. V lost 2 bases to trimming and J lost 0 bases, with 10 bases between them. In germline, CDR1 is KGHSH, CDR2 LQKENI. The CDR3 sequence: CASSPLTGTNTGELFF. The CDR3, as DNA: TGTGCCAGCTCACCATTAACAGGGACGAACACCGGGGAGCTGTTTTTT.

The chain joins TRBV28 to TRBJ2-2; possibly TRBD2 for D (6 bases). Germline V CDR1 and CDR2: MDHEN, SYDVKM. Trimming cost V 5 bases and J 1 base, with 17 bases left between them. The CDR3 runs 17 residues. CDR3: CASSPAGAEGNTGELFF. Written as DNA, the CDR3 is TGTGCCAGCAGTCCCGCTGGGGCGGAGGGGAACACCGGGGAGCTGTTTTTT.

This sequence joins TRBV7-6 and TRBJ2-3; TRBD1 matches at 10 bases. Trimming cost V 4 bases and J 0 bases; bases outside gene matches: 10. The CDR3 sequence is 18 residues long. Germline CDR1 and CDR2: SGHVS and FNYEAQ. CDR3 bases: TGTGCCAGCAGCTCAGGGACAGGGGCCTCTCTTAGCACAGATACGCAGTATTTT. It codes for CASSSGTGASLSTDTQYF. Combining the CDR3 with reference TRBV7-6 and TRBJ2-3 gives the whole variable domain GAGVSQSPRYKVTKRGQDVALRCDPISGHVSLYWYRQALGQGPEFLTYFNYEAQQDKSGLPNDRFSAERPEGSISTLTIQRTEQRDSAMYRCASSSGTGASLSTDTQYFGPGTRLTVL.

The J gene is TRBJ1-5, the V gene TRBV7-9; D might be TRBD1 (5 bases). V lost 2 bases and J 5 bases, leaving 10 bases between the germline ends. In germline, CDR1 is SEHNR, CDR2 FQNEAQ (reference sequence). CDR3 length equals 14 residues. In DNA form, the CDR3 reads TGTGCCAGCAGCTTATTCGACAGTGATCAGCCCCAGCATTTT. It translates to CASSLFDSDQPQHF.

This clone was seen only once. The V gene is TRBV6-5, the J gene TRBJ1-3; unclear D gene. From germline, CDR1 is MNHEY and CDR2 SVGAGI. Trimming removed 5 bases from V and 6 bases from J, with 11 bases in between. The CDR3 sequence is 13 residues long. CDR3 coding DNA: TGTGCCAGCAGTGAAGCGTTTCCAAACACCATATATTTT. Its translation is CASSEAFPNTIYF.